A selection of T cell receptor beta chains follows, all from one sample in a study of metastatic and nonmetastatic thyroid tumors. TCRdb called clones again from the PCR reads with MiXCR. The table includes about 27,000 clones, 15% detected once. Input material: blood. These receptors were collected from a male donor with papillary thyroid cancer or a benign thyroid nodule (not recorded which). Some clones in this sample may be carry-over from other donors' samples. CDR3s include the opening cysteine and the closing phenylalanine or tryptophan. The D gene is left open where the match is weak. Size is stated for part of the rows, as once, few or many counts, or as a class when the clone is expanded.

len	v_gene	d_gene	abundance	j_gene	CDR3aa	CDR3nt
15	TRBV5-4	.	many	TRBJ2-7	CASSAELTSGGEQYF	TGTGCCAGCAGCGCGGAACTAACTAGTGGCGGCGAGCAGTACTTC
15	TRBV12-3/TRBV12-4	.	many	TRBJ2-1	CASIRVGGSYNEQFF	TGTGCCAGCATTCGCGTGGGGGGCTCCTACAATGAGCAGTTCTTC
11	TRBV20-1	.	many	TRBJ2-1	CSARGLAEQFF	TGCAGTGCTAGAGGGTTAGCTGAGCAGTTCTTC
16	TRBV27	.	many	TRBJ2-1	CASSRPQRDNYNEQFF	TGTGCCAGCAGCCGACCACAGCGGGACAACTACAATGAGCAGTTCTTC
14	TRBV30	.	.	TRBJ1-3	CAWSGGGGGNTIYF	TGTGCCTGGAGTGGAGGTGGGGGAGGAAACACCATATATTTT
14	TRBV30	TRBD1	many	TRBJ1-1	CAWKRQGASTEAFF	TGTGCCTGGAAGAGACAGGGGGCGAGCACTGAAGCTTTCTTT
14	TRBV27	.	many	TRBJ2-5	CASSHYNAQETQYF	TGTGCCAGCAGTCACTATAACGCTCAAGAGACCCAGTACTTC
14	TRBV12-3/TRBV12-4	.	few	TRBJ2-3	CASLVASSTDTQYF	TGTGCCAGCTTGGTCGCGTCTAGCACAGATACGCAGTATTTT
15	TRBV7-3	TRBD2	many	TRBJ2-5	CASSLAGDTGETQYF	TGTGCCAGCAGCTTGGCGGGGGATACCGGGGAGACCCAGTACTTC
15	TRBV11-2	TRBD1	medium-sized	TRBJ2-7	CASSIAGTAADEQYF	TGTGCCAGCAGCATCGCCGGGACAGCCGCTGACGAGCAGTACTTC
17	TRBV19	.	few	TRBJ2-5	CASSIRGGGRLQETQYF	TGTGCCAGTAGTATACGGGGTGGGGGCAGACTCCAAGAGACCCAGTACTTC
12	TRBV18	.	many	TRBJ2-3	CASSPGRETQYF	TGTGCCAGCTCACCCGGCAGGGAGACGCAGTATTTT
16	TRBV11-2	TRBD2	many	TRBJ2-2	CAGSPYSGGAAGELFF	TGTGCCGGCAGCCCATACAGCGGGGGGGCGGCCGGGGAGCTGTTTTTT
15	TRBV2	.	many	TRBJ2-3	CASSSRAWGTDTQYF	TGTGCCAGCAGCTCTCGGGCTTGGGGCACAGATACGCAGTATTTT
14	TRBV7-2	.	many	TRBJ2-7	CASSSQGIGYEQYF	TGTGCCAGCAGCTCCCAGGGGATTGGCTACGAGCAGTACTTC
12	TRBV30	.	many	TRBJ1-1	CAWGQPNTEAFF	TGTGCCTGGGGACAGCCAAACACTGAAGCTTTCTTT
13	TRBV29-1	.	many	TRBJ1-2	CSVVPGDANGYTF	TGCAGCGTGGTCCCGGGGGACGCAAATGGCTACACCTTC
16	TRBV20-1	.	many	TRBJ2-1	CSALRLGGSQRNEQFF	TGCAGTGCCCTGCGTTTGGGCGGCTCCCAGCGGAATGAGCAGTTCTTC
16	TRBV11-1	.	.	TRBJ1-3	CASSLLPIRYGNTIYF	TGTGCCAGCAGCTTACTACCCATCAGGTATGGAAACACCATATATTTT
11	TRBV10-3	.	many	TRBJ2-7	CAISGSDEQYF	TGTGCCATCTCCGGGAGCGACGAGCAGTACTTC
14	TRBV11-3	TRBD1	many	TRBJ1-3	CASSSDRAGNTIYF	TGTGCCAGCAGCTCGGACAGGGCTGGAAACACCATATATTTT
13	TRBV6-1	.	many	TRBJ2-7	CASRQTGSYEQYF	TGTGCCAGCAGACAGACAGGCTCCTACGAGCAGTACTTC
16	TRBV6-5	.	.	TRBJ2-1	CASSFLSGISYNEQFF	TGTGCCAGCAGTTTCCTTAGCGGCATCTCTTACAATGAGCAGTTCTTC
19	TRBV4-2	TRBD2	.	TRBJ2-1	CASSPGTSGSWSSYNEQFF	TGTGCCAGCAGCCCAGGGACTAGCGGGAGTTGGAGTAGTTACAATGAGCAGTTCTTC
16	TRBV19	.	many	TRBJ1-1	CASSIRELVSGTEAFF	TGTGCCAGTAGTATAAGGGAGCTCGTCTCCGGCACTGAAGCTTTCTTT
12	TRBV18	.	many	TRBJ2-1	CASSPSANEQFF	TGTGCCAGCTCACCGTCGGCCAATGAGCAGTTCTTC
17	TRBV11-2	TRBD2	.	TRBJ2-1	CASSRRQLAGGPSEQFF	TGTGCCAGCAGCCGTAGGCAACTAGCGGGAGGGCCCAGTGAGCAGTTCTTC
16	TRBV20-1	.	.	TRBJ2-1	CSARGSLGPPYNERFF	TGCAGTGCTAGAGGCTCCCTAGGCCCCCCCTACAATGAGCGGTTCTTC
15	TRBV20-1	TRBD2	many	TRBJ2-3	CSASFGGAGADTQYF	TGCAGTGCTAGTTTCGGGGGGGCGGGGGCAGATACGCAGTATTTT
11	TRBV29-1	.	many	TRBJ1-1	CSVYNGGEAFF	TGCAGCGTTTACAACGGGGGTGAAGCTTTCTTT
13	TRBV20-1	TRBD1	many	TRBJ2-7	CSASWGQGYEQYF	TGCAGTGCTAGCTGGGGACAGGGCTACGAGCAGTACTTC
17	TRBV12-3/TRBV12-4	.	few	TRBJ2-7	CASSPFPGASVNHEQYF	TGTGCCAGCAGTCCATTCCCGGGGGCTAGCGTTAACCACGAGCAGTACTTC
15	TRBV9	TRBD2	many	TRBJ2-3	CASSTGLGFPDTQYF	TGTGCCAGCAGCACCGGACTAGGTTTTCCAGATACGCAGTATTTT
13	TRBV20-1	.	many	TRBJ2-1	CSAPSPGGREQFF	TGCAGTGCCCCCTCCCCCGGGGGGCGTGAGCAGTTCTTC
14	TRBV19	.	many	TRBJ2-7	CASSADLGSYEQYF	TGTGCCAGTAGCGCCGATCTGGGCTCCTACGAGCAGTACTTC
15	TRBV5-5	.	many	TRBJ1-1	CASSFYPSRDSEAFF	TGTGCCAGCAGCTTTTACCCCTCCAGGGATAGTGAAGCTTTCTTT
14	TRBV11-1	TRBD1	many	TRBJ2-1	CASSSLEGAEEQFF	TGTGCCAGCAGCTCCCTAGAGGGGGCCGAGGAGCAGTTCTTC
18	TRBV15	TRBD2	.	TRBJ2-1	CATSRDCPGLAGVDEQFF	TGTGCCACCAGCAGAGATTGTCCGGGACTAGCGGGAGTAGATGAGCAGTTCTTC
14	TRBV18	.	many	TRBJ2-7	CASSPEGGAYEQYF	TGTGCCAGCTCACCAGAGGGTGGGGCCTACGAGCAGTACTTC
15	TRBV20-1	.	.	TRBJ2-3	CSARALQAYTDTQYF	TGCAGTGCTAGAGCCCTCCAAGCGTACACAGATACGCAGTATTTT
17	TRBV12-3/TRBV12-4	.	.	TRBJ2-2	CASSGLAFEGDTGKLFF	TGTGCCAGCAGTGGCCTTGCGTTCGAAGGAGATACCGGGAAGCTGTTTTTT
15	TRBV27	.	many	TRBJ2-1	CASSFVGGGYSEQFF	TGTGCCAGCAGTTTCGTAGGGGGGGGCTACTCTGAGCAGTTCTTC
14	TRBV6-1	.	many	TRBJ2-5	CASSEEGVLETQYF	TGTGCCAGCAGCGAAGAGGGAGTTCTGGAGACCCAGTACTTC
16	TRBV9	.	many	TRBJ2-2	CASSVSPGVDTGELFF	TGTGCCAGCAGCGTGTCCCCGGGGGTGGACACCGGGGAGCTGTTTTTT
13	TRBV20-1	TRBD1	.	TRBJ1-1	CSGTGVINTEAFF	TGCAGTGGGACAGGAGTCATCAACACTGAAGCTTTCTTT
12	TRBV29-1	.	many	TRBJ2-7	CSVLDPSYEQYF	TGCAGCGTCCTGGACCCCTCTTACGAGCAGTACTTC
9	TRBV20-1	.	many	TRBJ1-2	CSARTGYTF	TGCAGTGCTAGGACCGGCTACACCTTC
17	TRBV6-5	TRBD1	many	TRBJ2-3	CASSYSWDSSSTDTQYF	TGTGCCAGCAGTTACTCTTGGGACAGCTCTAGCACAGATACGCAGTATTTT
16	TRBV3-1	.	few	TRBJ2-5	CASSQVLMAGKETQYF	TGTGCCAGCAGCCAGGTGCTAATGGCGGGGAAAGAGACCCAGTACTTC
17	TRBV6-6	.	many	TRBJ1-5	CASSYSGRHLSNQPQHF	TGTGCCAGCAGTTACTCCGGACGACACCTCAGCAATCAGCCCCAGCATTTT
14	TRBV27	.	few	TRBJ1-1	CASSTSTGTGEDFF	TGTGCCAGCAGCACCTCTACAGGGACCGGTGAAGATTTCTTT
18	TRBV5-1	TRBD2	many	TRBJ2-1	CASSRTSGGFSSYNEQFF	TGCGCCAGCAGCCGGACTAGCGGGGGGTTCAGCTCCTACAATGAGCAGTTCTTC
16	TRBV9	TRBD2	many	TRBJ2-5	CASSVGGAGGQETQYF	TGTGCCAGCAGCGTAGGCGGAGCGGGGGGCCAAGAGACCCAGTACTTC
14	TRBV27	.	few	TRBJ2-2	CASSLTFNTGELFF	TGTGCCAGCAGTTTAACTTTTAACACCGGGGAGCTGTTTTTT
17	TRBV4-1	TRBD1	few	TRBJ1-2	CASSRTPLPTGWDGYTF	TGCGCCAGCAGCCGAACCCCCCTTCCGACAGGGTGGGATGGCTACACCTTC
15	TRBV5-1	TRBD1	.	TRBJ2-7	CASSLPAGGSDEQYF	TGCGCCAGCAGCTTGCCGGCAGGGGGCAGCGACGAGCAGTACTTC
15	TRBV12-3/TRBV12-4	.	.	TRBJ2-1	CASSLGGGADDEQFF	TGTGCCAGCAGTTTGGGGGGGGGCGCAGACGATGAGCAGTTCTTC
14	TRBV20-1	TRBD2	many	TRBJ2-2	CSARGGANTGELFF	TGCAGTGCGCGGGGGGGAGCGAACACCGGGGAGCTGTTTTTT
15	TRBV27	.	many	TRBJ2-3	CASRVGAGRTDTQYF	TGTGCCAGCAGAGTAGGGGCGGGACGGACAGATACGCAGTATTTT
16	TRBV20-1	TRBD2	many	TRBJ2-1	CSASPVAGGNYNEQFF	TGCAGTGCGAGCCCCGTAGCGGGGGGGAACTACAATGAGCAGTTCTTC